The sequence of this T cell receptor (beta chain) was determined in a study of shared clonotypes between healthy human individuals. General study findings and limits: Since donors were few, the genetic and exposure-history diversity represented was limited.

Note on this clone: Its cognate antigen is unknown.

This CDR3 spans 13 amino acids. Germline V gene data show CDR1 as SEHNR and CDR2 as FQNEAQ (reference sequence). V gave up 5 bases and J gave up 6 bases, with 13 bases separating them. Each cell subset's genomic DNA was divided evenly among several immunoSEQ plates. Each unsorted PBMC replicate got 300 ng genomic DNA, around 30,000 genomes. Measured with immunoSEQ multiplex PCR; TCRdb has only the in-frame clones, and not every one. The table includes 550,000 to 600,000 clones, around 81% detected once. Every donor was a Caucasian adult from Nashville, Tennessee. This TCR came from a woman aged 40 to 50 in good health. Some clones in this sample may be carry-over from other donors' samples. Sequenced sample: PBMCs. The chain has TRBV7-9 and TRBJ1-2, with D perhaps TRBD1 (6 bases). The CDR3 nucleotides are TGTGCCAGCAGCAATCAGGGGACCCATGGCTACACCTTC. Residues: CASSNQGTHGYTF.